The next 23 T cell receptor beta chains were all read from a single sample in a study of post-analysis software for immune sequencing data (dated by TCRdb to 2015 to 2017). Findings and caveats that apply to the study as a whole: A handful of TRBV segments, including TRBV5-6, TRBV5-1 and TRBV20-1, were significantly more frequent in patients than controls.

The protocol used for the library was PCR. These reads were obtained on an Illumina HiSeq 2500. To reduce PCR and sequencing biases, unique molecular identifiers were built into the TCR beta cDNA libraries. TCRdb trimmed the raw reads at Q25, called clones with MiXCR and kept productive beta chains. Each CDR3 protein appears once, grouped with its most common genes and DNA. In this sample the table shows about 460,000 distinct CDR3 sequences, under 55% of which occur a single time. Around 10% of the sample is in the top ten clones. What these receptors recognize is not known. Sequenced input: blood. The receptors stem from a girl aged 10-17 years with multiple sclerosis.

This sequence joins TRBV5-1 and TRBJ2-3, with 8 positions matching TRBD2. The J segment lost 8 bases and the V segment lost 0 bases, leaving 11 bases of the junction unmatched. The CDR3 has 16 residues. Looked up from germline, CDR1 is SGHRS and CDR2 is YFSETQ. CDR3 sequence reads: CASSLATSTSVVTQYF. The CDR3 coding sequence is TGCGCCAGCAGCTTGGCGACCTCGACTAGCGTAGTTACGCAGTATTTT. Together with reference TRBV5-1 and TRBJ2-3, the CDR3 gives the full variable domain: KAGVTQTPRYLIKTRGQQVTLSCSPISGHRSVSWYQQTPGQGLQFLFEYFSETQRNKGNFPGRFSGRQFSNSRSEMNVSTLELGDSALYLCASSLATSTSVVTQYFGPGTRLTVL.

A single count supports this clonotype. This chain's CDR3 is CASTDRRYGYTF. In DNA form, the CDR3 reads TGTGCCAGCACAGACAGGCGCTATGGCTACACCTTC. The chain employs TRBV3-1 and TRBJ1-2; maybe TRBD1 (6 bases). Germline CDR1 reads LGHDT; CDR2 reads YNNKEL (reference sequence). This CDR3 is 12 amino acids long. V lost 7 bases, J lost 4 bases, and 10 bases lay in between.

This clonotype occurred once. The chain is built from TRBV5-1 and TRBJ2-5, with D perhaps matching TRBD2 (5 bases). The CDR3 runs to 13 residues. V shed 3 bases and J shed 0 bases, with 6 bases lying between them. Germline V gene data show CDR1 as SGHRS and CDR2 as YFSETQ. The CDR3 DNA sequence: TGCGCCAGCAGCTCCGGGGACCAAGAGACCCAGTACTTC. Encoded protein: CASSSGDQETQYF.

In this sample, this clonotype turned up once. This chain links TRBV27 with TRBJ1-4; D not certain. Germline V lookup: CDR1 MNHEY, CDR2 SMNVEV (reference sequence). The CDR3 spans 16 residues. The ends were cut back, 3 bases at V and 3 bases at J, with 14 bases in the middle. CDR3: CASSFTGRPSNEKLFF. The CDR3, as DNA: TGTGCCAGCAGTTTTACCGGACGGCCCTCTAATGAAAAACTGTTTTTT.

This clonotype has just a few counts. An end of the junction differs from the germline gene, which may be a read error. The chain recombines TRBV7-7 with TRBJ2-7; D is possibly TRBD1 (5 bases). Looked up from germline, CDR1 is SSHAT and CDR2 is FNYEAQ (reference sequence). The CDR3 is 14 amino acids. The CDR3 protein is CASSLFQGTYEQYF. For the CDR3, the DNA is TGTGCTAGCAGCTTATTTCAGGGAACCTACGAGCAGTACTTC.

The chain has TRBV5-1 and TRBJ2-7; 8 nucleotides align to TRBD1. Trimming took 0 bases from V and 6 from J; bases not matched to a gene: 5. Germline CDR1 and CDR2: SGHRS and YFSETQ. CDR3 length: 14 residues. The CDR3 here is CASSLVQGTGEQYF. In DNA, the CDR3 is TGCGCCAGCAGCTTGGTGCAGGGGACAGGCGAGCAGTACTTC.

In this sample, this clonotype turned up once. The rearrangement joins TRBV27 to TRBJ2-4, with 12 bases that match TRBD1. J was trimmed by 13 bases and V by 5 bases; bases with no gene match: 12. The CDR3 runs 15 residues. Germline V gene data show CDR1 as MNHEY and CDR2 as SMNVEV (reference sequence). This chain's CDR3 is CASSRPGQGAGEQYF. The DNA of the CDR3 is TGTGCCAGCAGTCGTCCGGGACAGGGGGCTGGAGAGCAGTACTTC.

The genes are TRBV10-2 and TRBJ2-3, with 7 positions matching TRBD2. Per germline, CDR1 WSHSY and CDR2 SAAADI. The CDR3 length is 16 residues. The ends lost 2 bases at V and 2 bases at J; junction bases unmatched: 7. CDR3 sequence (DNA): TGCGCCAGCAGTGAGAGTGGGAGGGACGACACAGATACGCAGTATTTT. It yields the protein CASSESGRDDTDTQYF.

This chain joins TRBV20-1 and TRBJ2-1; a weak D match, TRBD2 (7 bases). This CDR3 contains 12 residues. V shed 7 bases and J shed 12 bases, with 19 bases lying between them. Germline CDR1 reads DFQATT; CDR2 reads SNEGSKA (reference sequence). CDR3 DNA sequence: TGCAGTGTCCCCAGCCGGGGGGCAGGGCAGTTCTTC. Amino acids: CSVPSRGAGQFF.

The chain recombines TRBV4-1 with TRBJ2-7, with 7 nucleotides matching TRBD1. The CDR3 has 16 residues. In germline, CDR1 is MGHRA, CDR2 YSYEKL. V shed 4 bases and J 3 bases; nucleotides not matched to a gene: 12. This CDR3 reads CASSPFSTGTIYEQYF. The DNA for the CDR3 is TGCGCCAGCAGCCCTTTCTCGACAGGGACAATCTACGAGCAGTACTTC.

This chain connects TRBV20-1 to TRBJ2-1; 10 nucleotides match TRBD2. CDR3 size: 15 residues. Germline lookup yields CDR1 DFQATT and CDR2 SNEGSKA (reference sequence). V lost 3 bases, J lost 4 bases, and 6 bases stayed unmatched. The CDR3 protein is CSARSGTSAYNEQFF. The DNA of the CDR3 is TGCAGTGCTAGGAGCGGGACTAGCGCGTACAATGAGCAGTTCTTC.

To note about this clonotype: Mismatch with germline at one junction end may stem from a read error. The V gene is TRBV6-5, the J gene TRBJ2-2, with D unresolved. This CDR3 region has 13 residues. The germline CDR1 and CDR2 sequences are MNHEY and SVGAGI. CDR3 DNA sequence: TGCGCCAGCAGAGTTACGGAGTACGGGGAGCTGTTTTTT. Its translation: CASRVTEYGELFF.

The V and J genes are TRBV4-1 and TRBJ2-2; D could derive from TRBD1 or TRBD2 (6 bases each). Germline V lookup: CDR1 MGHRA, CDR2 YSYEKL. The V and J ends lost 0 bases and 4 bases respectively, with 9 bases between them. The length of the CDR3 is 15 residues. In DNA form, the CDR3 reads TGCGCCAGCAGCCAAGACGGGGGCGGCACCGGGGAGCTGTTTTTT. Encoded protein: CASSQDGGGTGELFF.

This sequence joins TRBV29-1 and TRBJ1-2, with a possible D match to TRBD1 (6 bases). Trimming took off 6 bases at V and 6 bases at J, with 23 bases between the two ends. The CDR3 length is 15 residues. Germline V gene lookup returns CDR1 SQVTM and CDR2 ANQGSEA. DNA of the CDR3: TGCAGCGTACCAATGGGCCCCGCCTACAGGGATGGCTACACCTTC. Encoded protein: CSVPMGPAYRDGYTF. The entire variable domain, with the rest obtained from reference TRBV29-1 and TRBJ1-2, is as follows: SAVISQKPSRDICQRGTSLTIQCQVDSQVTMMFWYRQQPGQSLTLIATANQGSEATYESGFVIDKFPISRPNLTFSTLTVSNMSPEDSSIYLCSVPMGPAYRDGYTFGSGTRLTVV.

The chain is built from TRBV9 and TRBJ1-5; possibly TRBD1 for D (6 bases). Germline loops: CDR1 SGDLS, CDR2 YYNGEE. The CDR3 is made up of 15 amino acids. V dropped 4 bases and J dropped 5 bases, with 16 bases sitting between them. CDR3 bases: TGTGCCAGCAGCCCTTCAGGGGATCGGGATCAGCCCCAGCATTTT. Protein product: CASSPSGDRDQPQHF.

This clonotype was seen a few times. This rearrangement joins TRBV4-3 to TRBJ2-5; tentative D call: TRBD2 (6 bases). Trimming left V 4 bases short and J 4 bases short, with 13 bases between. The CDR3 extends over 14 amino acids. Germline V lookup: CDR1 LGHNA, CDR2 YSLEER. This chain's CDR3 is CASSLVAAGETQYF. DNA of the CDR3: TGCGCCAGCAGCCTTGTCGCAGCGGGAGAGACCCAGTACTTC.

The chain combines TRBV14 with TRBJ1-2; 7 bases agree with TRBD1. Germline-derived CDR1 and CDR2 are SGHDN and FVKESK. With V trimmed by 6 bases and J by 6 bases, 13 bases remained unmatched. This CDR3 is built from 15 residues. The CDR3 DNA sequence: TGTGCCAGCAGACCGACGACAGGGAGTCAGCATGGCTACACCTTC. Translation: CASRPTTGSQHGYTF.

The chain recombines TRBV7-9 with TRBJ2-3; the D gene is possibly TRBD1 (7 bases). This CDR3 contains 16 residues. Trimming cost V 5 bases and J 5 bases, with 20 bases left between them. From germline, CDR1 is SEHNR and CDR2 FQNEAQ (reference sequence). The CDR3 is CASSRRGPSSQDTQYF. Written as DNA, the CDR3 is TGTGCCAGCAGCCGGAGGGGGCCTAGCTCACAAGATACGCAGTATTTT.

In its sample, this clonotype was seen a few times. Compared with germline, one end of the junction differs, possibly owing to a read error. V and J are TRBV3-1 and TRBJ1-2, with D hard to call. CDR1 and CDR2 (germline): LGHDT, YNNKEL (reference sequence). The CDR3 runs to 14 residues. As DNA, the CDR3 is TGTGCCAGCAGCCCCGCGGCTTCGAACTGTGGCTACACCTTC. Its protein product is CASSPAASNCGYTF.

V usage is TRBV5-1 and J usage is TRBJ2-5; 9 bases match TRBD1. Matching the DNA end better, TRBJ2-7 makes the J call doubtful. The CDR3 consists of 14 residues. Germline values: CDR1 SGHRS, CDR2 YFSETQ. The CDR3 sequence: CASSRDRADDEQYF. In DNA form, the CDR3 reads TGCGCCAGCAGCAGGGACAGGGCGGATGACGAGCAGTACTTC.

This clonotype was seen more than once but under ten times. The chain couples TRBV4-1 to TRBJ2-7, with 7 bases fitting TRBD1. V shed 1 base and J 4 bases; nucleotides not matched to a gene: 10. The CDR3 length is 16 residues. Germline CDR1 MGHRA, CDR2 YSYEKL. CDR3 bases: TGCGCCAGCAGCCAAGTCTTAGGGGGCTCTATATACGAGCAGTACTTC. Its protein is CASSQVLGGSIYEQYF.

The chain employs TRBV7-9 and TRBJ2-7, with TRBD2 matching over 7 bases. The CDR3 extends over 14 amino acids. CDR1 is SEHNR, CDR2 FQNEAQ, per germline (reference sequence). V was clipped by 4 bases and J by 7 bases; unmatched bases: 10. This CDR3 is CASSSTGRELEQYF. The CDR3 DNA sequence: TGTGCCAGCAGCTCGACGGGGCGGGAGCTGGAGCAGTACTTC.

V usage is TRBV20-1 and J usage is TRBJ2-7; 8 bases line up with TRBD1. Germline V lookup: CDR1 DFQATT, CDR2 SNEGSKA (reference sequence). This CDR3 has 13 amino acids. After removal of 3 bases from V and 3 bases from J, the junction contained 4 bases not matched to a gene. The CDR3, as DNA: TGCAGTGCTAGCTCAGGGGGCGACTACGAGCAGTACTTC. Its translation is CSASSGGDYEQYF.